These 2 T cell receptor beta chains were sequenced from one sample in a study of shared clonotypes between healthy human individuals. Produced via immunoSEQ multiplex PCR; TCRdb's table is partial and in-frame only. This table holds just over 2,000,000 clones, 85% to 95% found once. Material: naive CD4+ T cells sorted from blood. Subset in this sample: CD45RA+ positively selected. The receptors shown here come from a man aged 18 to 30 in good health.

The J gene is TRBJ2-3, the V gene TRBV29-1; 9 positions match TRBD2. Per germline, CDR1 SQVTM and CDR2 ANQGSEA. V lost 4 bases, J lost 3 bases, and 2 bases stayed unmatched. The CDR3 covers 13 residues. CDR3 nucleotide sequence: TGCAGCGTTGGTAGCGGGAGTACAGATACGCAGTATTTT. Protein sequence: CSVGSGSTDTQYF.

The chain joins TRBV10-3 to TRBJ1-2; D might be TRBD1 (5 bases). The CDR3 is 13 amino acids. V was pared by 6 bases and J by 2 bases, with 10 bases between. Germline CDR1 reads ENHRY; CDR2 reads SYGVKD. Written as DNA, the CDR3 is TGTGCCATCAGCCCGGACAAGAACTATGGCTACACCTTC. Encoded protein: CAISPDKNYGYTF.